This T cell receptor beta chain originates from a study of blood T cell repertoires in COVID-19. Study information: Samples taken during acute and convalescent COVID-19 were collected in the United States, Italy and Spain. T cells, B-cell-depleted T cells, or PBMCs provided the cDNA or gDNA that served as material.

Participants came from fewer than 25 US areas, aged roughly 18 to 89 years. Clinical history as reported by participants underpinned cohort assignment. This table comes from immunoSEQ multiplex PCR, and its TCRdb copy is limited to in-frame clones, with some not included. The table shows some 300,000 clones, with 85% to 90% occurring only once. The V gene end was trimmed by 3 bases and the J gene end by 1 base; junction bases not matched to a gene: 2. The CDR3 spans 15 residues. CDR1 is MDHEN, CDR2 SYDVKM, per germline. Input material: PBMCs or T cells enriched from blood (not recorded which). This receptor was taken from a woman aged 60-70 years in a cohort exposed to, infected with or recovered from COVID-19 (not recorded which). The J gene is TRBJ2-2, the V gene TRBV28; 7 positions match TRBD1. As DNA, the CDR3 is TGTGCCAGCAGTTTTTACAGGGGGAACACCGGGGAGCTGTTTTTT. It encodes CASSFYRGNTGELFF.